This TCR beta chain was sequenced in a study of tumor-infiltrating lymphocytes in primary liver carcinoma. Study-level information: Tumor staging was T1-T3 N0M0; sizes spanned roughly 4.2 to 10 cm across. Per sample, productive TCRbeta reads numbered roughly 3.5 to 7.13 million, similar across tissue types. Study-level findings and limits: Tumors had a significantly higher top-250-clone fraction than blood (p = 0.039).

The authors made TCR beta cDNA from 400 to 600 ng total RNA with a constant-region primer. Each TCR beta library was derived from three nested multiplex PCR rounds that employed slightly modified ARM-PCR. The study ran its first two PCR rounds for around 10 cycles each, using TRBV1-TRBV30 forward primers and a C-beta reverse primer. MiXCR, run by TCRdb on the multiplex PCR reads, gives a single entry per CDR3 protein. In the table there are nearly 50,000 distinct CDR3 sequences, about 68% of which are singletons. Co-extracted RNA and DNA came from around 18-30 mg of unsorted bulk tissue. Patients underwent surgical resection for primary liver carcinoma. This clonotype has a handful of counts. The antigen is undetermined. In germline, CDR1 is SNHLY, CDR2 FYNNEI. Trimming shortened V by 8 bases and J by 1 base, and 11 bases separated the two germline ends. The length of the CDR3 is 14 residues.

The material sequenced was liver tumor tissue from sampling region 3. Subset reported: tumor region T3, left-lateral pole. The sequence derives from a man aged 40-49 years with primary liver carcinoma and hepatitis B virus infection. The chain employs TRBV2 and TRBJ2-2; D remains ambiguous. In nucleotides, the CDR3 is TGTGCCAGCGTTAGGTCAGGGAACACCGGGGAGCTGTTTTTT. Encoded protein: CASVRSGNTGELFF.